These 22 T cell receptor beta chains share one sample of origin, sequenced in a study of T cell responses to AZD1222 COVID-19 vaccine. TCRdb's table, derived via immunoSEQ multiplex PCR, lists solely in-frame clones and lacks some. The sample consists of over 100,000 clones, approximately 89% of them appearing once. The sample in question was peripheral blood, obtained 28 days after the second AZD1222 dose. The origin of the receptors is an adult who received the AZD1222 COVID-19 vaccine.

V usage is TRBV27 and J usage is TRBJ2-7, with 14 bases aligning to TRBD2. The CDR3 is 16 residues long. The ends lost 5 bases at V and 5 bases at J; junction bases unmatched: 8. The V gene's germline CDR1 is MNHEY and CDR2 SMNVEV (reference sequence). The CDR3 DNA follows: TGTGCCAGCAGTGCACAGGGGACTAGCGGGAGTAACGAGCAGTACTTC. Residues: CASSAQGTSGSNEQYF.

Only one count was recorded for this clone. This chain links TRBV11-3 with TRBJ2-3; the match to TRBD2 covers 7 bases. The CDR3 length is 18 residues. Germline V gene lookup returns CDR1 SGHNT and CDR2 YENEEA. V lost 2 bases, J lost 6 bases, and 17 bases stayed unmatched. The CDR3 loop is CASSLSSSAGMSGDTQYF. The CDR3 DNA is TGTGCCAGCAGCTTAAGCTCCTCAGCGGGGATGTCCGGTGATACGCAGTATTTT.

The table lists this clone with a count of one. The chain carries TRBV30 and TRBJ2-7; no clear D gene. This CDR3 is built from 11 residues. Germline V gene sequence: CDR1 GTSNPN, CDR2 SVGIG (reference sequence). Trimming cost V 6 bases and J 3 bases, with 9 bases left between them. CDR3 amino acids: CACEESYEQYF. As DNA, the CDR3 is TGTGCCTGTGAAGAGAGCTACGAGCAGTACTTC.

V and J are TRBV24-1 and TRBJ2-5, with D unresolved. Trimming removed 0 bases from V and 4 bases from J, with 2 bases in between. The CDR3 has 12 residues. Germline V gives CDR1 KGHDR, CDR2 SFDVKD. The CDR3 coding sequence is TGTGCCACCAGTGATTTGATAGAGACCCAGTACTTC. Encoded protein: CATSDLIETQYF.

This clone has only a few counts. The rearrangement joins TRBV7-2 to TRBJ2-7, with 9 bases matching TRBD1. V was pared by 6 bases and J by 4 bases, with 10 bases of the junction left unmatched. Looked up from germline, CDR1 is SGHTA and CDR2 is FQGNSA. The CDR3 sequence is 15 residues long. In DNA, the CDR3 is TGTGCCAGCAGTTTCGGACAGGGGATCTCATACGAGCAGTACTTC. It is translated as CASSFGQGISYEQYF.

V and J are TRBV28 and TRBJ1-5; D unclear. CDR3 length equals 11 residues. Germline-derived CDR1 and CDR2 are MDHEN and SYDVKM. Trimming cost V 6 bases and J 6 bases, with 6 bases left between them. The CDR3 sequence is CASRGSQPQHF. CDR3 sequence (DNA): TGTGCCAGCAGGGGATCTCAGCCCCAGCATTTT.

The chain employs TRBV4-3 and TRBJ2-1; 9 bases match TRBD2. This CDR3 has 14 residues. V dropped 3 bases and J dropped 13; count of bases not matched to a gene: 10. Germline loops: CDR1 LGHNA, CDR2 YSLEER. The CDR3: CASSQGSAGGIQFF. The CDR3 bases are TGCGCCAGCAGCCAGGGTTCAGCGGGAGGCATCCAGTTCTTC.

V and J are TRBV4-3 and TRBJ1-1; D perhaps matches TRBD1 (5 bases). Germline lookup yields CDR1 LGHNA and CDR2 YSLEER. The germline V and J ends were trimmed by 0 bases and 4 bases, with 12 bases remaining between them. The CDR3 has 15 residues. The CDR3 sequence is CASSQEAGMGTEAFF. The DNA for the CDR3 is TGCGCCAGCAGCCAAGAAGCAGGGATGGGCACTGAAGCTTTCTTT.

The rearrangement links TRBV4-3 to TRBJ1-2; TRBD1 is a possible D gene (6 bases). Looked up from germline, CDR1 is LGHNA and CDR2 is YSLEER. The CDR3 is made up of 15 amino acids. V lost 4 bases to trimming and J lost 4 bases, with 16 bases between them. CDR3 in DNA: TGCGCCAGCAGCCTTGACAGGAAAACCTTCTATGGCTACACCTTC. Residues: CASSLDRKTFYGYTF.

The CDR3 DNA is TGTGCCAGCAGCTTAGCCGGGGGCAATCAGCCCCAGCATTTT. Translation gives CASSLAGGNQPQHF. V gene TRBV7-2 combines with J gene TRBJ1-5; D is unresolved. The V and J ends lost 0 bases and 2 bases respectively, with 5 bases between them. Per the germline V gene, CDR1 is SGHTA and CDR2 is FQGNSA. This CDR3 is 14 amino acids long.

The chain couples TRBV4-1 to TRBJ1-5, with 7 bases identical to TRBD1. V trimming: 1 base; J trimming: 1 base; junction bases outside the gene matches: 4. The CDR3 is 16 amino acids. The germline V gene encodes CDR1 MGHRA and CDR2 YSYEKL. CDR3 residues: CASSQGGRGSNQPQHF. The DNA of the CDR3 is TGCGCCAGCAGCCAAGGGGGCAGGGGGAGCAATCAGCCCCAGCATTTT.

The chain joins TRBV11-2 to TRBJ1-1, with a possible D match to TRBD1 (6 bases). The CDR3 consists of 14 residues. Trimming pared 1 base from V and 3 bases from J, leaving 9 bases between. Germline lookup yields CDR1 SGHAT and CDR2 FQNNGV. The CDR3 loop is CASSLVNRDTEAFF. CDR3 bases: TGTGCCAGCAGCTTAGTAAACAGGGACACTGAAGCTTTCTTT.

This chain links TRBV7-9 with TRBJ2-7; 9 bases map to TRBD1. Germline CDR1 is SEHNR and CDR2 is FQNEAQ (reference sequence). The V and J ends lost 5 bases and 5 bases, in that order; junction bases with no gene match: 7. The CDR3 extends over 14 amino acids. This CDR3 is CASSDRDRDHEQYF. The CDR3 DNA sequence: TGTGCCAGCAGCGACCGGGACAGGGACCACGAGCAGTACTTC.

The CDR3 loop reads CASSQDINLKTYEQYF. DNA for the CDR3: TGTGCCAGCAGCCAAGATATTAACTTGAAGACCTACGAGCAGTACTTC. V and J are TRBV4-2 and TRBJ2-7, with D unclear. CDR3 length: 16 amino acids. The germline gives CDR1 LGHNA, CDR2 YNFKEQ. V shed 0 bases and J shed 2 bases, with 14 bases lying between them.

V and J are TRBV28 and TRBJ1-1, with D possibly matching TRBD1 (5 bases). Trimming removed 6 bases at V and 1 base at J, with 18 bases between. The CDR3 is 16 amino acids. Germline V gene sequence: CDR1 MDHEN, CDR2 SYDVKM. For the CDR3, the DNA is TGTGCCAGCAGCTCGCGGCTGGGGGGTGCGAACACTGAAGCTTTCTTT. Its translation is CASSSRLGGANTEAFF.

The rearrangement uses TRBV7-6 and TRBJ1-4; D is ambiguous. From germline, CDR1 is SGHVS and CDR2 FNYEAQ. Between the trimmed V and J ends, which lost 5 bases and 8 bases, there was a span of 18 bases. The CDR3 length is 15 residues. The CDR3 is CASSIGLSVREKLFF. DNA for the CDR3: TGTGCCAGCAGCATAGGCCTGTCGGTGCGGGAAAAACTGTTTTTT.

The CDR3 protein is CASSKFPGQAFGGYTF. The CDR3 DNA follows: TGTGCCAGCAGCAAATTCCCGGGACAGGCTTTCGGTGGCTACACCTTC. This chain uses TRBV21-1 with TRBJ1-2; the table's TRBD1 call for D was not verified on the DNA. TRBV21-1 is tagged as a pseudogene. This CDR3 is built from 16 residues.

V and J are TRBV19 and TRBJ1-5; 8 bases map to TRBD1. Germline CDR1 reads LNHDA; CDR2 reads SQIVND (reference sequence). V gave up 10 bases and J gave up 5 bases; unmatched junction bases: 10. This CDR3 comprises 14 residues. CDR3 sequence (DNA): TGTGCCACCAAATCAGGGGGCGCGGATCAGCCCCAGCATTTT. It yields the protein CATKSGGADQPQHF.

The rearrangement links TRBV13 to TRBJ2-5; TRBD2 might be the D (5 bases). With 1 base removed from V and 5 bases from J, the gap between germline ends came to 8 bases. Germline CDR1 PRHDT, CDR2 FYEKMQ (reference sequence). The CDR3 length is 13 residues. In nucleotides, the CDR3 is TGTGCCAGCAGCTTAGCGGGAACGGAGACCCAGTACTTC. It translates to CASSLAGTETQYF.

The chain is built from TRBV12-3 or TRBV12-4 and TRBJ2-2; unclear D gene. The V gene lost 3 bases and the J gene lost 1 base, with 3 bases spanning the gap. The CDR3 covers 13 residues. CDR3 in DNA: TGTGCCAGCAGTTTTGAGAACACCGGGGAGCTGTTTTTT. Amino acid sequence: CASSFENTGELFF.

The J gene is TRBJ1-4, the V gene TRBV10-3, with 7 bases that match TRBD1. From germline, CDR1 is ENHRY and CDR2 SYGVKD. Trimming cost V 6 bases and J 5 bases; bases outside gene matches: 9. This CDR3 has 15 amino acids. In nucleotides, the CDR3 is TGTGCCATCAGGCTCCGGGACAGCCCGAATGAAAAACTGTTTTTT. As protein: CAIRLRDSPNEKLFF.

This clone showed up just once. The rearrangement uses TRBV11-3 and TRBJ2-1; TRBD2 aligns across 11 bases. The CDR3 has 16 residues. J gave up 0 bases and V 9 bases, and 7 bases lay outside the gene matches. The germline gives CDR1 SGHNT, CDR2 YENEEA. CDR3: CARIGLAGISYNEQFF. The CDR3 DNA sequence: TGTGCCAGAATTGGACTAGCGGGTATCTCCTACAATGAGCAGTTCTTC.